This T cell receptor beta chain was recorded in a study of T-cell memory formation after mild COVID-19. Looking at the study overall: Largely donor-specific TCR clusters were found. General study results and limits: Day 15 to 85 contracting clones showed balanced CD4/CD8; day 15 to 37 expanders favored CD4+. Pre-infection memory harbored some responding clones, suggesting cross-reactive memory joined.

V was clipped by 6 bases and J by 4 bases; unmatched bases: 5. CDR1 is MNHEY and CDR2 is SVGAGI in the germline V gene. This CDR3 region has 14 residues. The 5'RACE method, run with constant-segment primers, produced TCR alpha and TCR beta cDNA libraries (carrying sample barcodes and UMIs). TCRdb re-called the 5' RACE reads through MiXCR, storing one row per CDR3 protein. The top ten clones hold around 45% of a sample with some 50,000 distinct CDR3 sequences, 27% of them seen once. Comments on this clonotype: Its antigen remains unidentified.

The V call is TRBV6-5, the J call TRBJ2-1; 8 bases fit TRBD2. The material sequenced was PBMCs or a T cell subset sorted from them (not recorded which). The receptor's source is a man between 18 and 35 years old who had mild COVID-19 (a few samples of this study predate the infection). Cell type and time point are not known. In nucleotides, the CDR3 is TGTGCCAGCAGGAAAGCGGGGGATTACAATGAGCAGTTCTTC. Translated, it gives CASRKAGDYNEQFF.